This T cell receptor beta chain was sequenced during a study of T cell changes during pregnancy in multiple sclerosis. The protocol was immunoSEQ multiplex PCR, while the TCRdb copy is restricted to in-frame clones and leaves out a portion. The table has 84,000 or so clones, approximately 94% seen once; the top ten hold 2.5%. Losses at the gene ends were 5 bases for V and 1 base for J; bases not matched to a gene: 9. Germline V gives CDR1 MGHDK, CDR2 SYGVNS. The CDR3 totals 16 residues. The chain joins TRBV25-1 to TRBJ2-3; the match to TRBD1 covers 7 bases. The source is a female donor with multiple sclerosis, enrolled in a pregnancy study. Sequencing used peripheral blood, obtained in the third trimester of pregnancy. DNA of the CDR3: TGTGCCAGCAGTCCCCCGACGGGGACAGGCACAGATACGCAGTATTTT. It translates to CASSPPTGTGTDTQYF.